This TCR beta chain stems from a study of cytomegalovirus exposure and HLA in healthy donors. Germline V gene lookup returns CDR1 SGHTA and CDR2 FQGNSA. The CDR3 spans 13 residues. Unmatched junction bases numbered 6, after V lost 5 bases and J lost 5 bases. About this clone itself: What it binds is not known.

General study results and limits: In a later analysis, TCR beta V- and J-gene trimming showed a link to a missense DCLRE1C variant. The authors enumerated some 160 TCR beta chains as linked to cytomegalovirus. In an earlier analysis, in approximately 570 donors, most V segments appeared productive either ~87% or ~30% of the time.

With 60 Vbeta and 13 Jbeta primers, the PCR was carried out. TCRdb's copy holds only in-frame clones and misses some; the assay was immunoSEQ multiplex PCR. The sample has about 210,000 clones, approximately 82% seen once. Sequencing was carried out using PBMCs. The receptor was derived from a woman aged 50 to 65 in good health and CMV-seropositive. This chain joins TRBV7-2 and TRBJ2-7; TRBD1 matches 7 bases. DNA for the CDR3: TGTGCCAGCAGCCAACAGGGGCGAGACGAGCAGTACTTC. The encoded protein is CASSQQGRDEQYF.